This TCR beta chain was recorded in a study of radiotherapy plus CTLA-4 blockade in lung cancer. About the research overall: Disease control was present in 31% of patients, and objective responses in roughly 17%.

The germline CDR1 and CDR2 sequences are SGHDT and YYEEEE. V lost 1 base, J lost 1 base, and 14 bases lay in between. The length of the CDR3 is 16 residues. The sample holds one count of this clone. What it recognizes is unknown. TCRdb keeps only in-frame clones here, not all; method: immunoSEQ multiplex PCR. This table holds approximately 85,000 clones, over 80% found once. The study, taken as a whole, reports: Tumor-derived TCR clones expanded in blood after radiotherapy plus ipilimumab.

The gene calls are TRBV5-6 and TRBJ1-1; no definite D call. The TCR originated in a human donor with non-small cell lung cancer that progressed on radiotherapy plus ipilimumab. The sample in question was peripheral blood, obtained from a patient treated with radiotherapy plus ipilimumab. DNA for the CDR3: TGTGCCAGCAGCTTGAGTCCGAACCTCCCGAACACTGAAGCTTTCTTT. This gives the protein CASSLSPNLPNTEAFF.